Listed below are T cell receptor beta chains from one sample, sequenced in a study of blood T cell repertoires in COVID-19. The data were produced by immunoSEQ multiplex PCR, yet TCRdb's version contains in-frame clones alone and is incomplete. The table shows 130,000 to 150,000 clones, with over 75% occurring only once. The sequenced material came from peripheral blood. The receptors come from a woman aged 45-59 years with acute or convalescent COVID-19. CDR3s include the opening cysteine and the closing phenylalanine or tryptophan. The D gene is left open where the match is weak. Clone size is stated in some rows and not others, as once, few, many or a class when expanded.

>TRBV29-1|TRBJ1-2|.|TRBD1
TGCAGCGTCGATGGGACAGGGGGATTCTATGGCTACACCTTC
CSVDGTGGFYGYTF
>TRBV27|TRBJ2-7|.|.
TGTGCCAGCAGTTTAAGGGGGGGGGCTTACGAGCAGTACTTC
CASSLRGGAYEQYF
>TRBV2|TRBJ1-3|.|.
TGTGCCAGCACACCAGGGGTGGTAAACACCATATATTTT
CASTPGVVNTIYF
>TRBV5-1|TRBJ1-4|.|.
TGCGCCAGCAGCTTGGGAACGAGGGATGGGGAAAAACTGTTTTTT
CASSLGTRDGEKLFF
>TRBV7-6|TRBJ2-1|.|TRBD2
TGTGCCAGCAGCTTAGGGGCTAGCGGGAGTGGGAATGAGCAGTTCTTC
CASSLGASGSGNEQFF
>TRBV27|TRBJ2-7|.|TRBD1
TGTGCCAGCAGTTTAAATCCCGGGACAGCCTACGAGCAGTACTTC
CASSLNPGTAYEQYF
>TRBV7-8|TRBJ1-2|.|.
TGTGCCAGCAGCTTTGGGCAGAACTATGGCTACACCTTC
CASSFGQNYGYTF
>TRBV7-9|TRBJ2-1|.|TRBD2
TGTGCCAGCAGCTTCCCGACTAGCGGGAGTCTAAGGAATGAGCAGTTCTTC
CASSFPTSGSLRNEQFF
>TRBV7-7|TRBJ2-1|.|.
TGTGCTAGCAGCTTAGGCCGGGGAAATTGGGGCTCCTACAATGAGCAGTTCTTC
CASSLGRGNWGSYNEQFF
>TRBV11-2|TRBJ1-4|.|TRBD1
TGTGCCAGCAGCTTGGGTGGACAGGGTGGAGAAAAACTGTTTTTT
CASSLGGQGGEKLFF
>TRBV28|TRBJ1-5|.|TRBD1
TGTGCCAGCAGTCTGGGACAGGGTTCGAGCAATCAGCCCCAGCATTTT
CASSLGQGSSNQPQHF
>TRBV7-3|TRBJ2-3|.|.
TGTGCCAGCAGCTCGACAGGCTACGCAGATACGCAGTATTTT
CASSSTGYADTQYF
>TRBV10-2|TRBJ2-2|once|.
TGCGCCAGCATGCCGACTCGGGACACCGGGGAGCTGTTTTTT
CASMPTRDTGELFF
>TRBV15|TRBJ2-2|once|TRBD2
TGTGCCACCCGACTAGCGGCGAACACCGGGGAGCTGTTTTTT
CATRLAANTGELFF
>TRBV27|TRBJ2-7|once|TRBD2
TGTGCCAGCAGTTTATGGCTAGCGGGAGCCCACGAGCAGTACTTC
CASSLWLAGAHEQYF
>TRBV28|TRBJ2-2|.|TRBD2
TGTGCCAGCAGTTCCCTCCCGGGGACTAGCGGCGGGGAGCTGTTTTTT
CASSSLPGTSGGELFF
>TRBV6-5|TRBJ2-2|once|TRBD1
TGTGCCAGCAGTTACTCAACCGGGACAGAAGCCGGGGAGCTGTTTTTT
CASSYSTGTEAGELFF
>TRBV6-5|TRBJ1-3|.|.
TGTGCCAGCAGCCCCAGGGGCCTCTCTGGAAACACCATATATTTT
CASSPRGLSGNTIYF
>TRBV7-3|TRBJ2-1|.|TRBD2
TGTGCCAGCAGCCACGGGACTAGCGGGAGAATCTACAATGAGCAGTTCTTC
CASSHGTSGRIYNEQFF
>TRBV7-9|TRBJ1-2|.|TRBD1
TGTGCCAGCAGCTTGGACAGGGGTTATGTCTATGGCTACACCTTC
CASSLDRGYVYGYTF
>TRBV5-1|TRBJ2-3|.|TRBD2
TGCGCCAGCAGCTCTAGCGGGGGGTCTAGCACAGATACGCAGTATTTT
CASSSSGGSSTDTQYF
>TRBV10-3|TRBJ2-7|.|TRBD1
TGTGCCATCAGTGGGACAGGGAGCCCCTACGAGCAGTACTTC
CAISGTGSPYEQYF
>TRBV7-3|TRBJ2-3|.|.
TGTGCCAGCAGCTCAATGGGGGCTAGCACAGATACGCAGTATTTT
CASSSMGASTDTQYF
>TRBV3-1/TRBV3-2|TRBJ1-1|few|TRBD1
TGTGCCAGCAGCCAAGCGGGACAGCGCGAAGCTTTCTTT
CASSQAGQREAFF
>TRBV5-1|TRBJ1-6|.|.
TGCGCCAGCAGCTTGGAGGTGTCAGGGTATAATTCACCCCTCCACTTT
CASSLEVSGYNSPLHF
>TRBV28|TRBJ1-4|.|.
TGTGCCAGCAGTTTCTTGACACGGGATAATGAAAAACTGTTTTTT
CASSFLTRDNEKLFF
>TRBV18|TRBJ1-5|.|.
TGTGCCAGCTCACCGGAGGGGCAGCCCCAGCATTTT
CASSPEGQPQHF
>TRBV28|TRBJ2-7|.|TRBD1
TGTGCCAGCAGTTCAGTATGGGACAGGCACTACGAGCAGTACTTC
CASSSVWDRHYEQYF
>TRBV7-2|TRBJ1-1|.|.
TGTGCCAGCAGCTTATGGGGGGGCTCGATGGCTTTCTTT
CASSLWGGSMAFF
>TRBV2|TRBJ2-5|.|.
TGTGCCAGCAGTTCAGGGCACGCACCTTCAGAGACCCAGTACTTC
CASSSGHAPSETQYF
>TRBV30|TRBJ1-6|.|.
TGTGCCTGGAGTGTATACACGTCACCCCTCCACTTT
CAWSVYTSPLHF
>TRBV19|TRBJ2-1|.|.
TGTGCCAGTAGCCAGGGGGGCTATACCTACAATGAGCAGTTCTTC
CASSQGGYTYNEQFF
>TRBV14|TRBJ2-3|.|TRBD1
TGTGCCAGCAGCCCCGGACAGGTTTTAGATACGCAGTATTTT
CASSPGQVLDTQYF
>TRBV13|TRBJ2-7|.|.
TGTGCCAGCAGCCCTTTGTACGAGCAGTACTTC
CASSPLYEQYF
>TRBV6-5|TRBJ2-3|.|TRBD1
TGTGCCAGCACGACAGGGGGCGCGACAGATACGCAGTATTTT
CASTTGGATDTQYF
>TRBV19|TRBJ2-1|.|.
TGTGCCAGTAGTATTGGCCGAATAAGGAGCTCCTACAATGAGCAGTTCTTC
CASSIGRIRSSYNEQFF
>TRBV7-8|TRBJ2-7|.|TRBD2
TGTGCCAGCAGCTCGAGGAAGCGGGAGGAATTCTACGAGCAGTACTTC
CASSSRKREEFYEQYF